The rows below give T cell receptor beta chains drawn from one sample of a study of blood T cells in healthy people across ages. TCRdb reprocessed the 5' RACE reads via MiXCR and lists one record per CDR3 protein. The sample lists 750,000 to 850,000 distinct CDR3 sequences, 25% occurring once. The data were also submitted as part of a second study, on T cells of mothers and their children.

The sample comprised blood. The origin of the receptors is a boy aged 5-17 years in good health. The CDR3 runs from the conserved cysteine through the conserved F or W. D genes are given only for firm matches. Clone size is given for some rows only: seen once, a few or many times, or a class if the clone is expanded.

-,TRBV4-1,TRBJ1-2,-,CASSHRQYGYTF,TGCGCCAGCAGCCACCGACAGTATGGCTACACCTTC
TRBD2,TRBV20-1,TRBJ2-3,once,CSARDGISGSLDTQYF,TGCAGTGCTAGAGACGGGATTAGCGGGAGTCTCGATACGCAGTATTTT
-,TRBV15,TRBJ1-1,-,CATTTQEGAPPEAFF,TGTGCCACCACAACTCAAGAAGGGGCTCCGCCTGAAGCTTTCTTT
-,TRBV3-1,TRBJ2-2,few,CADLMARDATGELFF,TGTGCCGACTTAATGGCGCGGGACGCGACCGGGGAGCTGTTTTTT
-,TRBV20-1,TRBJ2-6,-,CSATRAAGANVLTF,TGCAGTGCTACTAGGGCCGCGGGGGCCAACGTCCTGACTTTC
-,TRBV7-8,TRBJ1-4,-,CASSRGLVPEKLFF,TGTGCCAGCAGCCGGGGACTAGTCCCTGAAAAACTGTTTTTT
-,TRBV7-2,TRBJ2-3,-,CAGSLSTGPDTQYF,TGTGCCGGCAGCTTATCAACCGGACCAGATACGCAGTATTTT
-,TRBV7-9,TRBJ2-3,many,CASSLWPDTQYF,TGTGCCAGCAGCTTATGGCCAGATACGCAGTATTTT
TRBD2,TRBV27,TRBJ2-5,few,CASRSGPGLAETQYF,TGTGCCAGCAGATCCGGACCGGGACTAGCGGAGACCCAGTACTTC
TRBD2,TRBV7-9,TRBJ2-3,once,CASSFAGRADTQYF,TGTGCCAGCAGCTTTGCAGGGAGGGCAGATACGCAGTATTTT
-,TRBV6-1,TRBJ2-2,-,CASSDVQRPWATGELFF,TGTGCCAGCAGTGACGTCCAGCGGCCATGGGCCACCGGGGAGCTGTTTTTT